What follows are 19 T cell receptor beta chains derived from one specimen sequenced in a study of CD8+CD57+ T cells in acquired aplastic anemia. For CDR3 and TCR beta VDJ profiling, genomic DNA was the template used. TCRdb analysed the reads with MiXCR anew, one entry per CDR3 protein. This table has around 170,000 distinct CDR3 sequences, approximately 60% appearing once. The sample consisted of sorted CD4+, CD8+, or CD8+CD57+ T cells (not recorded which) from PBMCs. These receptors all stem from a human donor in good health.

This clonotype has at least ten counts. The V call is TRBV5-6, the J call TRBJ2-7, with D hard to call. Germline CDR1 SGHDT, CDR2 YYEEEE. V lost 0 bases and J 4 bases, leaving 11 bases between the germline ends. CDR3 length equals 14 residues. The CDR3 region is CASSLDADGYEQYF. DNA of the CDR3: TGTGCCAGCAGCTTGGACGCCGACGGATACGAGCAGTACTTC. The whole variable domain, filled in from reference TRBV5-6 and TRBJ2-7, reads DAGVTQSPTHLIKTRGQQVTLRCSPKSGHDTVSWYQQALGQGPQFIFQYYEEEERQRGNFPDRFSGHQFPNYSSELNVNALLLGDSALYLCASSLDADGYEQYFGPGTRLTVT.

This clonotype was picked up many times. This chain joins TRBV20-1 and TRBJ2-7, with TRBD2 matching over 10 bases. Trimming took 6 bases from V and 3 from J; bases not matched to a gene: 17. CDR3 size: 17 residues. From germline, CDR1 is DFQATT and CDR2 SNEGSKA (reference sequence). The CDR3 coding sequence is TGCAGTGCGACCGGGACTAGCGTCGAAGGGGGCCTCTACGAGCAGTACTTC. Its protein product is CSATGTSVEGGLYEQYF.

This sequence joins TRBV9 and TRBJ2-3; 11 positions match TRBD1. CDR3 length equals 16 residues. Germline V gives CDR1 SGDLS, CDR2 YYNGEE. Trimming took 3 bases from V and 7 from J; bases not matched to a gene: 10. The CDR3 sequence is CASSGSGTGGRNTQYF. The CDR3 DNA follows: TGTGCCAGCAGCGGATCCGGGACAGGGGGGCGGAATACGCAGTATTTT.

This clonotype was counted between two and nine times. This chain joins TRBV7-9 and TRBJ2-5, with 10 nucleotides matching TRBD1. Germline CDR1 reads SEHNR; CDR2 reads FQNEAQ (reference sequence). V shed 3 bases and J 1 base; nucleotides not matched to a gene: 2. The CDR3 consists of 15 residues. The CDR3 reads CASSLTGGFQETQYF. The DNA of the CDR3 is TGTGCCAGCAGCTTGACAGGGGGCTTCCAAGAGACCCAGTACTTC.

The rearrangement links TRBV10-3 to TRBJ1-4; D uncertain. The V gene lost 7 bases and the J gene lost 5 bases, with 11 bases spanning the gap. Germline V gives CDR1 ENHRY, CDR2 SYGVKD. The CDR3 runs to 13 residues. This CDR3 is CAITWALNEKLFF. In DNA, the CDR3 is TGTGCCATCACCTGGGCGCTAAATGAAAAACTGTTTTTT.

J is TRBJ1-1 and V is TRBV29-1; D remains ambiguous. Per germline, CDR1 SQVTM and CDR2 ANQGSEA. V shed 4 bases and J shed 5 bases, with 14 bases lying between them. The CDR3 runs 13 residues. CDR3 loop: CSVARGTRTEAFF. As DNA, the CDR3 is TGCAGCGTTGCTCGGGGTACTAGGACTGAAGCTTTCTTT.

This clonotype was seen ten or more times. The chain joins TRBV5-1 to TRBJ2-1; 11 nucleotides align to TRBD2. The CDR3 consists of 16 residues. The V and J ends lost 5 bases and 9 bases, in that order; junction bases with no gene match: 13. Germline V gene data show CDR1 as SGHRS and CDR2 as YFSETQ. The CDR3 DNA reads TGCGCCAGCAGAGATAGTGGGACTAGCGGTATCGGTGAGCAGTTCTTC. Translating it yields CASRDSGTSGIGEQFF.

The gene calls are TRBV7-3 and TRBJ2-1, with 14 bases identical to TRBD2. V lost 4 bases, J lost 4 bases, and 3 bases stayed unmatched. CDR1 and CDR2 (germline): SGHTA, FQGTGA. CDR3 length: 16 amino acids. The DNA of the CDR3 is TGTGCCAGCAGCTATGGACTAGCGGGAGGATACAATGAGCAGTTCTTC. This encodes CASSYGLAGGYNEQFF. Based on the CDR3 plus reference TRBV7-3 and TRBJ2-1, the full variable domain is GAGVSQTPSNKVTEKGKYVELRCDPISGHTALYWYRQSLGQGPEFLIYFQGTGAADDSGLPNDRFFAVRPEGSVSTLKIQRTERGDSAVYLCASSYGLAGGYNEQFFGPGTRLTVL.

This clonotype was recorded only once. The CDR3 loop reads CASRSRGAGEQYF. In DNA, the CDR3 is TGTGCCAGTAGGAGCCGGGGTGCCGGCGAGCAGTACTTC. This chain connects TRBV19 to TRBJ2-7; possible D gene TRBD2, 5 bases. V lost 6 bases and J 6 bases, leaving 15 bases between the germline ends. CDR3 length equals 13 residues. The germline CDR1 and CDR2 sequences are LNHDA and SQIVND (reference sequence).

Note on this clonotype: At one boundary the junction diverges from the germline segment, which might be a read error. The rearrangement links TRBV2 to TRBJ1-3; 8 bases agree with TRBD1. CDR1 SNHLY and CDR2 FYNNEI come from the germline V gene. The CDR3 length is 15 residues. The CDR3 spells CASSVGQGSGNNIYF. CDR3 nucleotide sequence: TGTGCCAGCAGTGTTGGACAGGGCTCCGGAAACAACATATATTTT.

This clonotype has at least ten counts. V and J are TRBV15 and TRBJ2-7; D remains ambiguous. CDR3 size: 15 residues. V was pared by 0 bases and J by 3 bases, with 12 bases between. The germline gives CDR1 LNHNV, CDR2 YYDKDF (reference sequence). CDR3 protein: CATSRDSTLVYEQYF. The CDR3 bases are TGTGCCACCAGCAGAGATAGTACCTTAGTCTACGAGCAGTACTTC.

This clonotype came up many times. The gene calls are TRBV29-1 and TRBJ1-2, with 7 bases identical to TRBD1. V trimming: 1 base; J trimming: 4 bases; junction bases outside the gene matches: 6. This CDR3 spans 14 amino acids. From germline, CDR1 is SQVTM and CDR2 ANQGSEA. The CDR3 coding sequence is TGCAGCGTTGAAGCCTCTCAGGGGGGCTATGGCTACACCTTC. Its protein product is CSVEASQGGYGYTF. The full variable domain, in which reference TRBV29-1 and TRBJ1-2 provide the parts outside the CDR3, is SAVISQKPSRDICQRGTSLTIQCQVDSQVTMMFWYRQQPGQSLTLIATANQGSEATYESGFVIDKFPISRPNLTFSTLTVSNMSPEDSSIYLCSVEASQGGYGYTFGSGTRLTVV.

The chain employs TRBV29-1 and TRBJ2-7, with D perhaps assigned TRBD1 or TRBD2 (5 bases each). The V end was cut by 6 bases, the J end by 2 bases, with 11 bases between. The CDR3 length is 12 residues. Germline assignment: CDR1 SQVTM and CDR2 ANQGSEA. The CDR3 loop is CSVGTGTYEQYF. The CDR3 DNA reads TGCAGCGTGGGGACGGGGACCTACGAGCAGTACTTC.

Many counts were recorded for this clonotype. The chain recombines TRBV20-1 with TRBJ1-2, with 12 positions matching TRBD1. The CDR3 has 16 residues. Germline V lookup: CDR1 DFQATT, CDR2 SNEGSKA (reference sequence). The junction had 10 bases not matched to a gene; V was cut back by 0 bases and J by 8 bases. CDR3 protein: CSARDGTGGTLGGYTF. CDR3 DNA sequence: TGCAGTGCTAGAGATGGGACAGGGGGCACATTGGGCGGCTACACCTTC.

The table lists this clonotype with a few counts. This chain connects TRBV25-1 to TRBJ1-5; 7 positions agree with TRBD1. Trimming cost V 1 base and J 6 bases; bases outside gene matches: 9. This CDR3 is built from 16 residues. CDR1 and CDR2 from the germline V gene are MGHDK and SYGVNS. CDR3 sequence (DNA): TGTGCCAGCAGTGAATTGGTGGGACAGTCCCCTCAGCCCCAGCATTTT. It yields the protein CASSELVGQSPQPQHF.

This clonotype was recorded a few times. The CDR3 reads CASSVTGTGELFF. DNA of the CDR3: TGTGCCAGCAGTGTAACAGGCACCGGGGAGCTGTTTTTT. The chain is built from TRBV6-4 and TRBJ2-2, with D possibly matching TRBD1 (5 bases). Per the germline V gene, CDR1 is MRHNA and CDR2 is SNTAGT. V lost 4 bases to trimming and J lost 4 bases, with 7 bases between them. This CDR3 is 13 amino acids long.

Note on this clonotype: Here the CDR3 omits its conserved ending phenylalanine or tryptophan, so a read error is the likely source. The limits of the CDR3 on the DNA are not certain, so only TCRdb's listed CDR3 is given. This rearrangement joins TRBV5-4 to TRBJ1-1. The CDR3 has 9 amino acids, counting both end residues. CDR1 and CDR2 from the germline V gene are SGHNT and YYREEE (reference sequence). This chain's CDR3 is CASSLWGVG.

This clonotype was recorded at least ten times. This chain links TRBV2 with TRBJ2-3; TRBD2 agrees at 8 bases. This CDR3 spans 17 amino acids. Germline V CDR1 and CDR2: SNHLY, FYNNEI. Trimming took 2 bases from V and 2 from J; bases not matched to a gene: 9. CDR3 protein: CASSETGAGGYTDTQYF. The DNA of the CDR3 is TGTGCCAGCAGTGAAACTGGGGCGGGAGGTTACACAGATACGCAGTATTTT.

This chain connects TRBV4-1 to TRBJ1-2, with D perhaps matching TRBD1 (5 bases). This CDR3 region has 11 residues. CDR1 is MGHRA and CDR2 is YSYEKL in the germline V gene. V was pared by 0 bases and J by 13 bases, with 9 bases between. CDR3 DNA: TGCGCCAGCAGCCAAGAGTTGGGGGTCACCTTC. This sequence encodes CASSQELGVTF.